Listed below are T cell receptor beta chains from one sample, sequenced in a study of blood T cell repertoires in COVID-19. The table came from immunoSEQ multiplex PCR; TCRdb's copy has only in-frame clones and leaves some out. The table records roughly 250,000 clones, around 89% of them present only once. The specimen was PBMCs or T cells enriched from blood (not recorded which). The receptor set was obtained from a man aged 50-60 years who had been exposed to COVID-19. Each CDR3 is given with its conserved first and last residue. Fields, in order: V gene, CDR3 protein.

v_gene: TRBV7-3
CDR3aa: CASSFSPETDTQYF

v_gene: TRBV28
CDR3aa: CASSSGQGVNPNYGYTF

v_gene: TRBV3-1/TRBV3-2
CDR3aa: CASSQGLIGGVEQFF

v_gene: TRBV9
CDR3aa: CASSVELAGGTDTQYF

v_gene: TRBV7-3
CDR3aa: CASSTTPYNEQFF

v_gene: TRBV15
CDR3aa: CATSTGTGGGHTIYF

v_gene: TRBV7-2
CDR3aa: CASSRADTQYF

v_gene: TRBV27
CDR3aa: CASNSLGRGHYNEQFF

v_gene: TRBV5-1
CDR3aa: CASSLGGLEAFF

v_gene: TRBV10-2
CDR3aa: CASSELRQRNTYGYTF

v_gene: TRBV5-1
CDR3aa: CASSFGTGGYNEQFF

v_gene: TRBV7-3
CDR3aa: CASSLTRGEIYEQYF

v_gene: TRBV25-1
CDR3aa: CASSSDRGNEKLFF

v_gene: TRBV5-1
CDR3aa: CASSSGQPKETQYF

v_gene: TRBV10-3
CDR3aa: CATLGQGEGKLFF

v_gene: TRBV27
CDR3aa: CASSLYPFRGWATEAFF

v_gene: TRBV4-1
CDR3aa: CASSHIEKLFF

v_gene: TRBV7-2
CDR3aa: CASSSTGRSAKETQYF

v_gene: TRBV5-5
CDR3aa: CASSLAWGANEKLFF

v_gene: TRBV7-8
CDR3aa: CASSLYTSASYEQYF

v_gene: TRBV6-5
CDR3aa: CASSSRGDVFLYEQYF

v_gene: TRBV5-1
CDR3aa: CASSLVGRGYNEQFF

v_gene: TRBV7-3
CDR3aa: CASSEQGGTEAFF

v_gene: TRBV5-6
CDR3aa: CASSIGGLRNIQYF

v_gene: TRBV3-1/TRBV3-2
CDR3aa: CASSSRWGGSGELFF

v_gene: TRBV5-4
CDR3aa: CASSLEPTNEKLFF

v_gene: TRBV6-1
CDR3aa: CASSHTDLAYGYTF

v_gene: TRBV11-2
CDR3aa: CASSPTFRGWYETQYF

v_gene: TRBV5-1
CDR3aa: CASSPGQGSTGGTEAFF

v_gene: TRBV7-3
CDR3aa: CASSLNPRSGRNTGELFF

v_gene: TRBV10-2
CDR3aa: CASSAQGASNEQFF

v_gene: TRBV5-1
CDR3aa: CASSLMEEKLFF

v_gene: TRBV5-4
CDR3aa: CASSFPGYNSPLHF

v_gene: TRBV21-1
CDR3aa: CASNPAQDRRNTEAFF

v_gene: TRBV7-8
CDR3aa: CASSTPRTGNTEAFF

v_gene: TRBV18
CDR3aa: CASSQGAQTYEQYF

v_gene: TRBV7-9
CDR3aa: CASNQPTGTEAFF

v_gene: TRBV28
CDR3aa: CASSFRGGDGYTF

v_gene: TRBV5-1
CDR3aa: CASAGQGAANYGYTF

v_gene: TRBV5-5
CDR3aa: CASSSGLAGETQYF

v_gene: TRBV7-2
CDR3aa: CASSPRRRTLNTEAFF

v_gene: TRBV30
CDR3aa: CAWSVFSGFNTGELFF

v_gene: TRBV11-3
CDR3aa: CASSSYPSEPEKLFF

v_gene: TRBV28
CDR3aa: CASSLSSGRALDTQYF

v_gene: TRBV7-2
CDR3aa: CASSLYTGGIDEQFF

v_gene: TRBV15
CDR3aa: CATSGTPGQGLTDTQYF

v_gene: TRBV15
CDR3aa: CATSRDQGARAEAFF

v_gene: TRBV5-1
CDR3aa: CASSLGTRGLMNTEAFF